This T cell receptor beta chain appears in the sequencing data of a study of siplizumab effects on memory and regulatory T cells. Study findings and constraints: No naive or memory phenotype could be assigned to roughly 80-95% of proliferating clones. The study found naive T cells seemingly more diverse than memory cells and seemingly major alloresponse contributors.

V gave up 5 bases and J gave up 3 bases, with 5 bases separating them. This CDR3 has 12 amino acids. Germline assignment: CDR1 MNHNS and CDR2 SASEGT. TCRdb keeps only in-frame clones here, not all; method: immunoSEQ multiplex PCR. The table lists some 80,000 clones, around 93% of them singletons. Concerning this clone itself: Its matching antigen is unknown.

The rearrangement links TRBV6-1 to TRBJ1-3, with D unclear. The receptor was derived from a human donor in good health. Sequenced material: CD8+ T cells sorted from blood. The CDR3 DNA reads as TGTGCCAGCAGTCCTTTTGGAAACACCATATATTTT. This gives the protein CASSPFGNTIYF.